A selection of T cell receptor beta chains follows, all from one sample in a study of T cells in Graves' hyperthyroidism and ophthalmopathy. TCRdb reprocessed the multiplex PCR reads via MiXCR and lists one record per CDR3 protein. This sample has 550,000 to 650,000 distinct CDR3 sequences, with about 14% found just once. Sequencing input: blood. The receptors derive from a woman in her forties with Graves' hyperthyroidism. Both conserved end residues are part of each CDR3. A D gene is named only where the DNA matches it firmly. Only some rows state a clone size, as once, few, many or a class for expanded clones.

-,TRBJ2-7,TRBD2,TRBV4-1,TGCGCCAGCAGCCCCGGGACTAGCGGGAGTGTTCTCGAGCAGTACTTC,CASSPGTSGSVLEQYF
few,TRBJ1-2,TRBD1,TRBV4-1,TGCGCCAGCAGCCAAGTTCCAGGACAGGGGTCCTATGGCTACACCTTC,CASSQVPGQGSYGYTF
many,TRBJ1-1,-,TRBV10-3,TGTGCCATCAGGTGGAATAGGGACACTGAAGCTTTCTTT,CAIRWNRDTEAFF
many,TRBJ1-1,-,TRBV28,TGTGCCAGCAGTTTATATCAGGGGAGTGAAGCTTTCTTT,CASSLYQGSEAFF
-,TRBJ1-1,-,TRBV27,TGTGCCAGCAGTCCCCTTTTAGGGCTGGGAAACACTGAAGCTTTCTTT,CASSPLLGLGNTEAFF
few,TRBJ1-4,-,TRBV4-2,TGTGCCAGCAGCCAAGAATCACACACTAATGAAAAACTGTTTTTT,CASSQESHTNEKLFF
few,TRBJ2-7,TRBD1,TRBV28,TGTGCCAGCAGCCTAGGCTTTACAGGGGGCGAGCAGTACTTC,CASSLGFTGGEQYF
few,TRBJ2-2,TRBD1,TRBV7-3,TGTGCCAGCAGCTTATATCCATTGGGACAGGGGGCCGACGGGGAGCTGTTTTTT,CASSLYPLGQGADGELFF
many,TRBJ2-2,-,TRBV5-1,TGCGCCAGCAGCGTACCCGGGGCAGGACCCACCGGGGAGCTGTTTTTT,CASSVPGAGPTGELFF
many,TRBJ1-1,-,TRBV3-1,TGTGCCAGCAGCCAGGCGGACAAAGAAGCTTTCTTT,CASSQADKEAFF
many,TRBJ2-1,TRBD2,TRBV6-1,TGTGCCAGCAGTGAAGCGCCTGGACTAGCCTGGAATGAGCAGTTCTTC,CASSEAPGLAWNEQFF
many,TRBJ2-7,-,TRBV6-1,TGTGCCAGCAGTGAACTACAGTCTCTCTACGAGCAGTACTTC,CASSELQSLYEQYF
-,TRBJ2-5,TRBD1,TRBV5-1,TGCGCCAGCAGCTCAGGAGACTTCGGGACAGAGGACTTC,CASSSGDFGTEDF
many,TRBJ1-5,-,TRBV18,TGTGCCAGCTCACTAGACCTCAATCAGCCCCAGCATTTT,CASSLDLNQPQHF